The 26 T cell receptor beta chains below all came from one sample that was sequenced in a study of post-analysis software for immune sequencing data. Their cognate antigens are unknown. Study results and limitations: Compared with controls, patients had more of roughly five TRBV segments, including TRBV5-6, TRBV5-1 and TRBV20-1.

Unique molecular identifiers were built into the TCR beta cDNA libraries. A single record per CDR3 protein comes from TCRdb applying MiXCR to the PCR reads. The sample includes roughly 670,000 distinct CDR3 sequences, approximately 59% of them seen just once. The sequencing sample was made of blood. Receptors originate from a girl aged 2 to 10 with multiple sclerosis.

The J gene is TRBJ2-1, the V gene TRBV5-1, with 13 bases aligning to TRBD2. This CDR3 region has 20 residues. The germline V gene has CDR1 SGHRS and CDR2 YFSETQ. J was trimmed by 0 bases and V by 7 bases; bases with no gene match: 16. The CDR3, as DNA: TGCGCCAGCCGACCACCCCCACTAGCGGGAGGGCCATTCTCCTACAATGAGCAGTTCTTC. Translated, it gives CASRPPPLAGGPFSYNEQFF.

The chain couples TRBV5-1 to TRBJ2-1; D perhaps matches TRBD2 (5 bases). Trimming left V 4 bases short and J 6 bases short, with 17 bases between. This CDR3 comprises 15 residues. CDR1 is SGHRS and CDR2 is YFSETQ in the germline V gene. CDR3 in DNA: TGCGCCAGCAGCCGCGGATTATTTGAGGGCAATGAGCAGTTCTTC. It is translated as CASSRGLFEGNEQFF.

The rearrangement links TRBV11-2 to TRBJ2-1; 11 bases align to TRBD2. With 5 bases clipped from V and 2 bases from J, the junction kept 2 bases outside the gene matches. The CDR3 is 15 residues long. Germline-derived CDR1 and CDR2 are SGHAT and FQNNGV. CDR3 sequence (DNA): TGTGCCAGCAGCCAGACTAGCGGGGCCTACAATGAGCAGTTCTTC. It specifies CASSQTSGAYNEQFF.

V is TRBV20-1 and J is TRBJ2-3, with 11 bases identical to TRBD2. Per the germline V gene, CDR1 is DFQATT and CDR2 is SNEGSKA (reference sequence). The CDR3 consists of 15 residues. Losses at the gene ends were 7 bases for V and 1 base for J; bases not matched to a gene: 7. DNA of the CDR3: TGCAGTGTGACGTTAGCGGGAGGGGGCACAGATACGCAGTATTTT. Amino acid sequence: CSVTLAGGGTDTQYF.

This clonotype was seen only a few times. The V gene is TRBV7-8, the J gene TRBJ2-1; D unresolved. The CDR3 is 16 residues long. The V end was cut by 0 bases, the J end by 0 bases, with 9 bases between. In germline, CDR1 is SGHVS, CDR2 FQNEAQ. This chain's CDR3 is CASSLATASSYNEQFF. The DNA of the CDR3 is TGTGCCAGCAGCTTAGCCACGGCAAGCTCCTACAATGAGCAGTTCTTC.

As regards this clonotype: An end of the junction differs from the germline gene, which may be a read error. CDR3 nucleotides: TGTGCCAGCAGCCCGCCATCGTCGAGGGGCTGCACCTTC. Amino acids: CASSPPSSRGCTF. The chain joins TRBV7-9 to TRBJ1-2; possible D gene TRBD1, 5 bases. Germline CDR1 is SEHNR and CDR2 is FQNEAQ (reference sequence). The CDR3 runs 13 residues.

With respect to this clonotype: One junction end does not reproduce the germline sequence, and a read error may be involved. The CDR3, as DNA: TGCGGTGCTATTTGGCGAACAACGTTACAGGGGGGCTACACCTTC. Translating gives CGAIWRTTLQGGYTF. This chain joins TRBV20-1 and TRBJ1-2; 7 bases agree with TRBD1. The CDR3 covers 15 residues. Germline V lookup: CDR1 DFQATT, CDR2 SNEGSKA (reference sequence).

CDR3 region: CASSLGRSIVDTQYF. The CDR3 DNA reads TGTGCCAGCAGCTTAGGACGGAGCATAGTAGATACGCAGTATTTT. The chain has TRBV7-2 and TRBJ2-3; the D is unclear. The CDR3 is made up of 15 amino acids. Trimming left V 1 base short and J 5 bases short, with 13 bases between. CDR1 is SGHTA and CDR2 is FQGNSA in the germline V gene. The full variable domain, in which reference TRBV7-2 and TRBJ2-3 provide the parts outside the CDR3, is GAGVSQSPSNKVTEKGKDVELRCDPISGHTALYWYRQSLGQGLEFLIYFQGNSAPDKSGLPSDRFSAERTGGSVSTLTIQRTQQEDSAVYLCASSLGRSIVDTQYFGPGTRLTVL.

The rearrangement joins TRBV6-6 to TRBJ1-5; D call uncertain. This CDR3 contains 15 residues. In germline, CDR1 is MNHNY, CDR2 SVGAGI (reference sequence). V dropped 4 bases and J dropped 6 bases, with 16 bases sitting between them. CDR3 DNA sequence: TGTGCCAGCAGTTCCCCGGAGGCTGATGGTCAGCCCCAGCATTTT. This gives the protein CASSSPEADGQPQHF.

The chain couples TRBV11-2 to TRBJ2-3, with D uncertain. Trimming removed 1 base from V and 2 bases from J, with 10 bases in between. This CDR3 is built from 15 residues. The germline V gene has CDR1 SGHAT and CDR2 FQNNGV. CDR3 DNA: TGTGCCAGCAGCTTAGGCCCATCCACCACAGATACGCAGTATTTT. Encoded protein: CASSLGPSTTDTQYF.

The rearrangement links TRBV20-1 to TRBJ2-7, with 7 bases lining up with TRBD1. V dropped 1 base and J dropped 3; count of bases not matched to a gene: 9. Germline V gene lookup returns CDR1 DFQATT and CDR2 SNEGSKA (reference sequence). The CDR3 contains 15 residues. CDR3 in DNA: TGCAGTGCTAGAGCAAGACAGGGTCGCCTCTACGAGCAGTACTTC. Protein product: CSARARQGRLYEQYF.

This clonotype was seen only once. The V and J genes are TRBV19 and TRBJ2-1; TRBD1 matches 8 bases. The V gene end was trimmed by 8 bases and the J gene end by 7 bases; junction bases not matched to a gene: 4. This CDR3 is 12 amino acids long. Germline-derived CDR1 and CDR2 are LNHDA and SQIVND (reference sequence). The CDR3 reads CASGDRTNEQFF. CDR3 sequence (DNA): TGTGCCAGTGGGGACAGGACAAATGAGCAGTTCTTC.

The chain links TRBV5-8 to TRBJ2-5; weak D call: TRBD1 (5 bases). V shed 2 bases and J shed 0 bases, with 11 bases lying between them. Per germline, CDR1 SGHTS and CDR2 YDEGEE. The CDR3 is 15 residues long. The CDR3: CASSFQGWDQETQYF. The CDR3 coding sequence is TGTGCCAGCAGCTTCCAGGGCTGGGACCAAGAGACCCAGTACTTC.

With respect to this clonotype: The junction does not match germline at one end; this may be a read error. The CDR3 DNA reads TGTGCCTGCAGTTACCTCGGTGAGACCCAGTACTTC. It encodes CACSYLGETQYF. This chain connects TRBV6-2 or TRBV6-3 to TRBJ2-5, with D unresolved. The CDR3 runs to 12 residues. Germline CDR1 reads MNHEY; CDR2 reads SVGEGT.

In this sample, this clonotype turned up a few times. The chain joins TRBV5-1 to TRBJ2-5; a possible D gene is TRBD2 (7 bases). Trimming took off 4 bases at V and 11 bases at J, with 27 bases between the two ends. In germline, CDR1 is SGHRS, CDR2 YFSETQ. This CDR3 comprises 16 residues. The CDR3 DNA follows: TGCGCCAGCAGCCTGCTGGGGGCGGGAGACTGGGGTGAGCAGTACTTC. Translating it yields CASSLLGAGDWGEQYF.

V gene TRBV5-1 combines with J gene TRBJ2-1; D may be TRBD2 (5 bases). The CDR3 spans 17 residues. Germline V lookup: CDR1 SGHRS, CDR2 YFSETQ. Trimming removed 0 bases at V and 3 bases at J, with 16 bases between. The CDR3 DNA follows: TGCGCCAGCAGCTTGGAGCATTGGGGAGATCACTACAATGAGCAGTTCTTC. This gives the protein CASSLEHWGDHYNEQFF. Complete variable domain (other parts from reference TRBV5-1 and TRBJ2-1): KAGVTQTPRYLIKTRGQQVTLSCSPISGHRSVSWYQQTPGQGLQFLFEYFSETQRNKGNFPGRFSGRQFSNSRSEMNVSTLELGDSALYLCASSLEHWGDHYNEQFFGPGTRLTVL.

This clonotype was counted a single time. V and J are TRBV12-3 or TRBV12-4 and TRBJ2-7, with 7 positions matching TRBD1. The assigned J gene may be wrong: the sequence end matches TRBJ2-5 better. The CDR3 totals 15 residues. The CDR3 protein is CASSFPGGAVETQYF. CDR3 DNA sequence: TGTGCCAGCAGTTTCCCAGGGGGAGCCGTTGAGACCCAGTACTTC.

The chain links TRBV6-1 to TRBJ2-7; maybe TRBD2 (6 bases). The CDR3 is 17 residues long. Germline loops: CDR1 MNHNS, CDR2 SASEGT. V was shortened by 5 bases and J by 0 bases, with 20 bases between the two germline ends. CDR3 residues: CASSRSPGTASSYEQYF. In DNA form, the CDR3 reads TGTGCCAGCAGTAGATCCCCGGGGACTGCAAGCTCCTACGAGCAGTACTTC.

V is TRBV5-5 and J is TRBJ2-2; 8 bases fit TRBD1. The germline gives CDR1 SGHKS, CDR2 YYEKEE (reference sequence). This CDR3 comprises 17 residues. Trimming removed 0 bases from V and 5 bases from J; junction bases left unmatched: 9. This chain's CDR3 is CASSLGWQGAGTGELFF. The CDR3 DNA reads as TGTGCCAGCAGCTTGGGCTGGCAGGGGGCAGGGACCGGGGAGCTGTTTTTT. Full variable domain (outside the CDR3, taken from reference TRBV5-5 and TRBJ2-2): DAGVTQSPTHLIKTRGQQVTLRCSPISGHKSVSWYQQVLGQGPQFIFQYYEKEERGRGNFPDRFSARQFPNYSSELNVNALLLGDSALYLCASSLGWQGAGTGELFFGEGSRLTVL.

This chain uses TRBV7-9 with TRBJ2-3; D is unclear. With 0 bases removed from V and 5 bases from J, the gap between germline ends came to 6 bases. There are 13 residues in the CDR3. Germline CDR1 is SEHNR and CDR2 is FQNEAQ (reference sequence). CDR3 sequence: CASSLAHKDTQYF. For the CDR3, the DNA is TGTGCCAGCAGCTTAGCGCATAAAGATACGCAGTATTTT.

This chain links TRBV15 with TRBJ1-5; no reliable D call. This CDR3 spans 16 amino acids. V was trimmed by 0 bases and J by 4 bases, leaving 13 bases between them. Germline V lookup: CDR1 LNHNV, CDR2 YYDKDF (reference sequence). This CDR3 is CATSRDPVLGNQPQHF. DNA for the CDR3: TGTGCCACCAGCAGAGACCCGGTTTTGGGGAATCAGCCCCAGCATTTT.

The V gene is TRBV6-5, the J gene TRBJ1-2, with no clear D. With 0 bases removed from V and 3 bases from J, the gap between germline ends came to 11 bases. Looked up from germline, CDR1 is MNHEY and CDR2 is SVGAGI. The CDR3 loop spans 15 amino acids. The DNA for the CDR3 is TGTGCCAGCAGTTACTCTCCGGGAATGGACTATGGCTACACCTTC. Translating gives CASSYSPGMDYGYTF.

This clonotype is a singleton in its sample. This rearrangement joins TRBV5-1 to TRBJ1-4; 9 nucleotides agree with TRBD1. Germline V lookup: CDR1 SGHRS, CDR2 YFSETQ. This CDR3 is built from 16 residues. The junction had 12 bases not matched to a gene; V was cut back by 4 bases and J by 8 bases. The CDR3 region has the DNA TGCGCCAGCAGCCTCCCACAACAGGGGGCGGGAGAAAAACTGTTTTTT. Protein: CASSLPQQGAGEKLFF.

V is TRBV6-2 or TRBV6-3 and J is TRBJ2-1, with D perhaps assigned TRBD1 or TRBD2 (6 bases each). Germline-derived CDR1 and CDR2 are MNHEY and SVGEGT. V lost 7 bases and J lost 8, with 15 bases in between. This CDR3 has 13 amino acids. This chain's CDR3 is CASMMRGVHEQFF. The CDR3 DNA sequence: TGTGCCAGCATGATGAGGGGGGTCCATGAGCAGTTCTTC.

The chain recombines TRBV7-2 with TRBJ2-5, with TRBD2 identical over 10 bases. The germline V gene encodes CDR1 SGHTA and CDR2 FQGNSA. With 0 bases clipped from V and 2 bases from J, the junction kept 0 bases outside the gene matches. This CDR3 comprises 15 residues. DNA for the CDR3: TGTGCCAGCAGCTTAGCAGCGGGGGGGCAAGAGACCCAGTACTTC. Translation: CASSLAAGGQETQYF. The whole variable domain, filled in from reference TRBV7-2 and TRBJ2-5, reads GAGVSQSPSNKVTEKGKDVELRCDPISGHTALYWYRQSLGQGLEFLIYFQGNSAPDKSGLPSDRFSAERTGGSVSTLTIQRTQQEDSAVYLCASSLAAGGQETQYFGPGTRLLVL.

The V and J genes are TRBV5-1 and TRBJ1-2, with TRBD1 identical over 11 bases. This CDR3 contains 14 residues. V lost 5 bases and J lost 7; bases outside the gene matches: 7. Germline assignment: CDR1 SGHRS and CDR2 YFSETQ. The CDR3 DNA reads as TGCGCCAGCAGGGAGGACAGGGGGCTGGGTGGCTACACCTTC. Protein sequence: CASREDRGLGGYTF.